This section outlines one TCR beta chain sequence together with its context. Different DNA sequences within this sample yield the same CDR3. The sample belongs to a study of blood T cell repertoires in COVID-19. Study overall: Acute and convalescent COVID-19 specimens originated in the United States, Italy and Spain.

Germline values: CDR1 KGHSH, CDR2 LQKENI. The CDR3 is 14 residues long. Germline trimming cut 6 bases from V and 4 bases from J; bases unmatched to any gene: 4. Clones were sequenced by immunoSEQ multiplex PCR, and TCRdb holds only the in-frame ones, with some missing. The data contain approximately 97,000 clones, roughly 92% of them singletons. The sequenced sample consisted of peripheral blood. The sequence derives from a woman aged 45-59 years with COVID-19, enrolled during active disease. The genes are TRBV18 and TRBJ1-5; 9 bases line up with TRBD1. The CDR3 nucleotides are TGTGCCAGCTCTCCCGGGACAGGGAATCAGCCCCAGCATTTT. Its protein is CASSPGTGNQPQHF.